A selection of T cell receptor beta chains follows, all from one sample in a study of blood T cells in healthy people across ages. MiXCR was run by TCRdb on the 5' RACE reads, yielding one entry per CDR3 protein. The sample records 650,000 to 800,000 distinct CDR3 sequences, around 42% being singletons. The sequenced material came from blood. The receptors derive from a man aged 60-69 years in good health. CDR3s include the opening cysteine and the closing phenylalanine or tryptophan. Fields, in order: CDR3 length, V gene, CDR3 protein.

>15|TRBV5-1
CASSPAPGAEDTQYF
>14|TRBV25-1
CASQGGGWDSPLHF
>14|TRBV20-1
CSARRDTEGSEQFF
>15|TRBV6-1
CASSEVRVSYNEQYF
>16|TRBV6-1
CASSEASRQGLGEQYF
>16|TRBV9
CASSSPSGGAYNEQYF
>12|TRBV20-1
CSARQRDYGYTF
>17|TRBV6-2/TRBV6-3
CASSYSTLYRTKEKLFF
>13|TRBV6-1
CASSEAQLYGYTF
>14|TRBV27
CASIEGVTKNIQYF
>13|TRBV12-3/TRBV12-4
CASKRVANEKLFF
>16|TRBV7-2
CASSPPGRSTLYGYTF
>12|TRBV7-2
CASSLTPGPQYF
>17|TRBV28
CASSLIGQGLAKNIQYF
>16|TRBV5-8
CASSAGVAGSQETQYF
>14|TRBV11-3
CASSVRGGPNTQYF
>17|TRBV5-1
CASSSQNTGVGANVLTF
>13|TRBV7-9
CASSLGAGNEQYF
>16|TRBV20-1
CSALPGQGEGTDTQYF
>15|TRBV25-1
CASSESFSGRYGYTF
>14|TRBV6-2/TRBV6-3
CASTRYNGGYGYTF
>15|TRBV7-9
CASSPPGMKGIEQYF
>17|TRBV24-1
CATSDSPRTGLYNEQFF
>16|TRBV20-1
CSATSPGSSSNQPQHF
>14|TRBV5-5
CASSSDRNSYEQYF
>16|TRBV3-1
CASSQEMGGAHNEQFF
>13|TRBV5-6
CASSGYREYEQYF
>15|TRBV12-3/TRBV12-4
CASSFRTVRDSPLHF
>13|TRBV5-5
CASSARLSYEQYF
>14|TRBV28
CASSLGQDQETQYF
>14|TRBV12-3/TRBV12-4
CASRTASNTGELFF
>14|TRBV20-1
CSARAEAVNTEAFF
>18|TRBV10-3
CAISEGSEEARPNYGYTF
>13|TRBV5-1
CASSPSNLYEQYF
>15|TRBV2
CASSEDSNSNQPQHF
>12|TRBV6-6
CASSEQGVKAFF
>14|TRBV5-1
CASSRTGVYSPLHF
>15|TRBV9
CASSPGTVSTDTQYF
>15|TRBV9
CASSGQQGKQETQYF
>16|TRBV7-2
CASRQLAGGTSYEQYF
>15|TRBV7-6
CASSLFSGSSDTQYF
>17|TRBV28
CASSPPLPGTGAYEQYF
>15|TRBV6-1
CASLKAHSGANVLTF
>15|TRBV13
CASSLGLGLGETQYF
>16|TRBV6-5
CASSPRGYLSYNEQFF
>15|TRBV6-5
CASSLDSLYNSPLHF
>18|TRBV12-3/TRBV12-4
CASSIPEGLAKYTDTQYF
>16|TRBV5-1
CASSPPWDRGGYEQYF
>17|TRBV7-2
CASSSSYTAGGLYEQYF